The 14 T cell receptor beta chains below all came from one sample that was sequenced in a study of T cell responses to AZD1222 COVID-19 vaccine. TCRdb's table, derived via immunoSEQ multiplex PCR, lists solely in-frame clones and lacks some. The repertoire holds 100,000 to 150,000 clones, 90% seen once, with around 7.2% in the top ten. Material: peripheral blood, obtained on day 0 of AZD1222 vaccination. These receptors originate from an adult in good health.

The V call is TRBV10-3, the J call TRBJ1-5; D perhaps matches TRBD1 (5 bases). This CDR3 spans 15 amino acids. The germline V gene encodes CDR1 ENHRY and CDR2 SYGVKD. V was pared by 0 bases and J by 6 bases, with 12 bases between. The CDR3 protein is CAISESGPGGQPQHF. CDR3 sequence (DNA): TGTGCCATCAGTGAGTCAGGACCCGGGGGTCAGCCCCAGCATTTT.

This sequence joins TRBV14 and TRBJ2-2, with 7 bases lining up with TRBD2. The CDR3 spans 16 residues. CDR1 and CDR2 from the germline V gene are SGHDN and FVKESK. V lost 1 base, J lost 5 bases, and 7 bases stayed unmatched. The CDR3 loop reads CASSQVGGSGTGELFF. The DNA of the CDR3 is TGTGCCAGCAGCCAAGTAGGCGGGAGCGGTACCGGGGAGCTGTTTTTT.

The gene calls are TRBV29-1 and TRBJ2-1; tentative D call: TRBD2 (5 bases). Germline V gene data show CDR1 as SQVTM and CDR2 as ANQGSEA. V lost 7 bases, J lost 1 base, and 23 bases lay in between. CDR3 length: 17 residues. As DNA, the CDR3 is TGCAGCGCCCAAAGGGAGCGGCACGTTCGGTCCTACAATGAGCAGTTCTTC. Amino acid sequence: CSAQRERHVRSYNEQFF.

In this sample, this clone turned up once. The chain joins TRBV10-3 to TRBJ2-3, with D uncertain. Germline CDR1 ENHRY, CDR2 SYGVKD. V lost 6 bases to trimming and J lost 4 bases, with 5 bases between them. The CDR3 runs 11 residues. This CDR3 reads CAIRTADTQYF. CDR3 sequence (DNA): TGTGCCATCAGGACGGCAGATACGCAGTATTTT.

The chain is built from TRBV3-1 (or the pseudogene TRBV3-2) and TRBJ1-3; D gene ambiguous. CDR1 is LGHDT and CDR2 is YNNKEL in the germline V gene (reference sequence). Trimming removed 8 bases at V and 0 bases at J, with 8 bases between. There are 13 residues in the CDR3. The CDR3 DNA is TGTGCCAGCCGCGGGGACTCTGGAAACACCATATATTTT. Translation gives CASRGDSGNTIYF.

A single count supports this clone. The V gene is TRBV28, the J gene TRBJ1-4; D gene unclear. The V end lost 5 bases, the J end lost 7 bases, and 14 bases lay between the germline ends. CDR3 length: 14 residues. Germline V gives CDR1 MDHEN, CDR2 SYDVKM. CDR3 residues: CASSPAYGVEKLFF. The DNA for the CDR3 is TGTGCCAGCAGTCCCGCCTATGGGGTTGAAAAACTGTTTTTT.

The chain is built from TRBV27 and TRBJ2-5; D unresolved. Germline lookup yields CDR1 MNHEY and CDR2 SMNVEV (reference sequence). CDR3 length equals 13 residues. V gave up 4 bases and J gave up 0 bases, with 6 bases separating them. For the CDR3, the DNA is TGTGCCAGCAGTTCGTGGGACCAAGAGACCCAGTACTTC. Its translation: CASSSWDQETQYF.

This clone came up a few times. CDR3 in amino acids: CASSLAPRLAEIEQFF. CDR3 bases: TGTGCCAGCAGCTTAGCGCCCAGACTAGCGGAAATAGAGCAGTTCTTC. This chain connects TRBV7-2 to TRBJ2-1, with 9 bases aligning to TRBD2. This CDR3 is 16 amino acids long. In germline, CDR1 is SGHTA, CDR2 FQGNSA. Trimming at V came to 0 bases and at J to 10 bases, leaving 10 bases not matched to a gene.

The V gene is TRBV4-3, the J gene TRBJ2-2; D tentatively reads TRBD1 or TRBD2 (5 bases each). V lost 0 bases and J lost 3, with 11 bases in between. This CDR3 comprises 16 residues. CDR1 is LGHNA, CDR2 YSLEER, per germline. CDR3: CASSQEAGAHTGELFF. CDR3 nucleotide sequence: TGCGCCAGCAGCCAAGAAGCCGGGGCCCACACCGGGGAGCTGTTTTTT.

Only a few counts were recorded for this clone. V is TRBV29-1 and J is TRBJ2-7; perhaps D is TRBD1 or TRBD2 (5 bases each). V lost 6 bases and J lost 3, with 15 bases in between. CDR1 SQVTM and CDR2 ANQGSEA come from the germline V gene. CDR3 length: 13 amino acids. In DNA form, the CDR3 reads TGCAGCGTCGAGACCGGGACCGGCTACGAGCAGTACTTC. This codes for CSVETGTGYEQYF.

The gene calls are TRBV5-1 and TRBJ2-7; the match to TRBD2 covers 10 bases. The germline gives CDR1 SGHRS, CDR2 YFSETQ. V was clipped by 6 bases and J by 4 bases; unmatched bases: 10. The CDR3 has 15 residues. CDR3 protein: CASTPRTSGDYEQYF. Written as DNA, the CDR3 is TGCGCCAGCACCCCCCGGACTAGCGGAGATTACGAGCAGTACTTC.

The CDR3, as DNA: TGTGCCAGCAGCTTCACCCGGGGGACAGGGGGTCGACAGACCCAGTACTTC. As protein: CASSFTRGTGGRQTQYF. The gene calls are TRBV5-6 and TRBJ2-5; 11 nucleotides match TRBD1. The CDR3 length is 17 residues. CDR1 is SGHDT and CDR2 is YYEEEE in the germline V gene. With 2 bases clipped from V and 6 bases from J, the junction kept 12 bases outside the gene matches.

The CDR3 nucleotides are TGTGCCAGCAGCGCCCGACTAGCGGGATACGGGGAGCTGTTTTTT. Encoded protein: CASSARLAGYGELFF. J is TRBJ2-2 and V is TRBV11-2; 11 bases fit TRBD2. Unmatched junction bases numbered 6, after V lost 5 bases and J lost 7 bases. This CDR3 spans 15 amino acids. Per germline, CDR1 SGHAT and CDR2 FQNNGV.

This rearrangement joins TRBV27 to TRBJ1-1, with D tentatively TRBD1 (5 bases). This CDR3 has 14 amino acids. V was trimmed by 6 bases and J by 7 bases, leaving 18 bases between them. Germline V gene lookup returns CDR1 MNHEY and CDR2 SMNVEV (reference sequence). CDR3 in DNA: TGTGCCAGCAGCCGGTACAGGAGCTCCAATGAAGCTTTCTTT. Its protein product is CASSRYRSSNEAFF.